The following is a T cell receptor (beta chain) sequence with its context. Its antigen is still unknown. The authors' processing: Without quality scores, immunoSEQ junctional reads could not be filtered like full-length reads. Only in-frame clones appear in the TCRdb table, and some are missing; sequencing was by immunoSEQ multiplex PCR. D and trimming were read from the DNA, whereas the V and J calls and clone size are those reported in that table. Among about 490,000 clones listed, over 70% were seen once. Donors were Caucasian adults residing in Nashville, Tennessee, USA. The unsorted samples took tens of millions of PBMCs to get genomic DNA. This entry comes from a study of shared clonotypes between healthy human individuals. The study, taken as a whole, reports: Few donors restricted represented genetic and exposure-history diversity.

The receptor's source is a woman in her thirties or forties in good health. Some clones in this sample may be carry-over from other donors' samples. Sequenced sample: PBMCs.

The CDR3 bases are TGTGCAAGTCGCTTAGTTTTTTGGCGGGAGGGCTCCTACGAGCAGTACTTC. This translates into CASRLVFWREGSYEQYF. This chain connects TRBV12-2 to TRBJ2-7; TRBD2 reflects the table's D call only, with no check against the DNA. TRBV12-2 is a pseudogene. The CDR3 loop spans 17 amino acids.